This T cell receptor (beta chain) was sequenced during a study of T cells after somatic rescue of genetic block. Assay: immunoSEQ multiplex PCR; the TCRdb copy retains only in-frame clones and omits some. The sample shows almost 7,500 clones, approximately 80% of them seen only once. There are 13 residues in the CDR3. The germline gives CDR1 SGHNT, CDR2 YYREEE (reference sequence). V was cut by 4 bases and J by 11 bases, with 18 bases left in between. The chain combines TRBV5-4 with TRBJ2-5; possibly TRBD2 for D (5 bases). The receptor was isolated from a boy younger than 18. Material: peripheral blood mononuclear cells (PBMCs). The CDR3, as DNA: TGTGCCAGCAGCCCCAATTTGGGGTGGGAGCAGTACTTC. Its translation: CASSPNLGWEQYF.